This T cell receptor beta chain was obtained from a study of cytotoxic CD8 clonotypes in ibrutinib-treated CLL. Study conclusions and caveats: Clonality increased at ibrutinib response and stayed stable in sustained remission. At progression, however, it fell back toward baseline.

A remark on this clone: Its target is not known.

TCRdb's table, derived via immunoSEQ multiplex PCR, lists solely in-frame clones and lacks some. The sample yields roughly 42,000 clones, 68% seen once. The sequence was obtained from a human donor with chronic lymphocytic leukemia. The source material was PBMCs, sampled at disease progression, from a patient treated with ibrutinib.

CDR3 sequence: CASSPANWRQDFYEQYF. In DNA form, the CDR3 reads TGTGCCAGCTCACCTGCGAATTGGAGACAGGACTTCTACGAGCAGTACTTC. The chain is built from TRBV18 and TRBJ2-7, with D possibly matching TRBD1 (6 bases). CDR1 KGHSH and CDR2 LQKENI come from the germline V gene. Trimming took 3 bases from V and 3 from J, leaving 21 bases between them. The CDR3 sequence is 17 residues long. The full variable domain, rest sourced from reference TRBV18 and TRBJ2-7, is NAGVMQNPRHLVRRRGQEARLRCSPMKGHSHVYWYRQLPEEGLKFMVYLQKENIIDESGMPKERFSAEFPKEGPSILRIQQVVRGDSAAYFCASSPANWRQDFYEQYFGPGTRLTVT.